This T cell receptor (beta chain) was retrieved from a study of T cell changes during pregnancy in multiple sclerosis. There are 15 residues in the CDR3. Germline CDR1 reads SGHVS; CDR2 reads FNYEAQ. Produced via immunoSEQ multiplex PCR; TCRdb's table is partial and in-frame only. The sample contains 55,000 to 75,000 clones, about 93% of which appear only once. As to this clone: The junction departs from germline at one end; a sequencing error may be responsible.

This material consisted of peripheral blood, taken in the third trimester of pregnancy. This sequence originates from a female donor in good health, enrolled as a control in a pregnancy study. This sequence joins TRBV7-6 and TRBJ2-1; 9 nucleotides match TRBD2. The CDR3 region is CASSVAGAALDEQFF. CDR3 bases: TGTGCCAGCAGCGTAGCGGGGGCCGCACTGGATGAGCAGTTCTTC.